This entry lists 24 T cell receptor beta chains sequenced from one sample in a study of Ad26.COV2.S vaccination and SARS-CoV-2 variants. Sample treatment: some 19 received Ad26.COV2.S at low or high dose, single or two shots; about five received placebo; per-sample allocation not given. Sampling took place 63 days after the first vaccine or placebo injection. The repertoire was sequenced with immunoSEQ multiplex PCR; TCRdb's copy has only in-frame clones and lacks some. This table has over 400,000 clones, 90% appearing once. Sequenced material: peripheral blood, taken in a trial of Ad26.COV2.S vaccine versus placebo. These receptor sequences come from a person aged 18 to 65 who received the Ad26.COV2.S COVID-19 vaccine or a placebo.

CDR3 DNA sequence: TGTGCTAGTGGTCTCCACCATGGCCCTCAAGATACGCAGTATTTT. Amino acids: CASGLHHGPQDTQYF. V is TRBV12-5 and J is TRBJ2-3; D unresolved. V was shortened by 5 bases and J by 5 bases, with 17 bases between the two germline ends. CDR1 is LGHNT, CDR2 FRNRAP, per germline. This CDR3 is 15 amino acids long.

The genes are TRBV4-3 and TRBJ2-2; D unresolved. V lost 1 base, J lost 6 bases, and 9 bases lay in between. CDR1 and CDR2 from the germline V gene are LGHNA and YSLEER. The CDR3 covers 14 residues. Here the CDR3 DNA reads TGCGCCAGCAGCCAAGGCCGTGGGCCCGGGGAGCTGTTTTTT. This sequence encodes CASSQGRGPGELFF.

This clone was seen only once. V is TRBV29-1 and J is TRBJ2-3; D call uncertain. Germline CDR1 and CDR2: SQVTM and ANQGSEA. Trimming removed 5 bases from V and 0 bases from J, with 9 bases in between. The CDR3 runs 13 residues. DNA for the CDR3: TGCAGCGTTATCTCGCTTAGCACAGATACGCAGTATTTT. Its protein is CSVISLSTDTQYF.

The chain uses TRBV4-3 and TRBJ2-4; 7 bases agree with TRBD1. Losses at the gene ends were 4 bases for V and 7 bases for J; bases not matched to a gene: 7. Looked up from germline, CDR1 is LGHNA and CDR2 is YSLEER. CDR3 length equals 14 residues. CDR3 DNA: TGCGCCAGCAGCCTTCAAGGGGGCCCCAACATTCAGTACTTC. This translates into CASSLQGGPNIQYF.

The sample holds a few counts of this clone. The sample has other DNA sequences that encode this CDR3 too. The V and J genes are TRBV14 and TRBJ2-7; 8 bases fit TRBD2. Per the germline V gene, CDR1 is SGHDN and CDR2 is FVKESK. The CDR3 has 14 residues. V trimming: 1 base; J trimming: 6 bases; junction bases outside the gene matches: 5. The CDR3 sequence is CASSQVAGRGEQYF. Written as DNA, the CDR3 is TGTGCCAGCAGCCAAGTAGCGGGAAGGGGCGAGCAGTACTTC.

This chain joins TRBV28 and TRBJ2-2; D possibly corresponds to TRBD2 (5 bases). The CDR3 is made up of 16 amino acids. Trimming took off 5 bases at V and 3 bases at J, with 16 bases between the two ends. Germline-derived CDR1 and CDR2 are MDHEN and SYDVKM. The DNA for the CDR3 is TGTGCCAGCAGTCCCGGACTCGGTCGCGACACCGGGGAGCTGTTTTTT. This codes for CASSPGLGRDTGELFF.

In its sample, this clone was seen a few times. The chain has TRBV28 and TRBJ1-5; D is unresolved. Looked up from germline, CDR1 is MDHEN and CDR2 is SYDVKM. Between the trimmed V and J ends, which lost 7 bases and 3 bases, there was a span of 7 bases. The CDR3 spans 12 residues. CDR3 coding DNA: TGTGCCAGCAAACGATTCAATCAGCCCCAGCATTTT. This gives the protein CASKRFNQPQHF.

This rearrangement joins TRBV2 to TRBJ1-1, with TRBD1 identical over 7 bases. The J segment lost 7 bases and the V segment lost 9 bases, leaving 11 bases of the junction unmatched. This CDR3 region has 13 residues. Per germline, CDR1 SNHLY and CDR2 FYNNEI. CDR3 loop: CARGDRLRSEAFF. The CDR3 nucleotides read TGTGCCAGAGGGGACAGATTAAGGAGTGAAGCTTTCTTT.

V gene TRBV7-9 combines with J gene TRBJ2-5; D is undetermined. Germline assignment: CDR1 SEHNR and CDR2 FQNEAQ (reference sequence). The ends were cut back, 3 bases at V and 5 bases at J, with 16 bases in the middle. This CDR3 has 15 residues. CDR3 DNA: TGTGCCAGCAGCTTTTCACCGCTAGGGTACGAGACCCAGTACTTC. Translation gives CASSFSPLGYETQYF. The variable domain in full, with the rest retrieved from reference TRBV7-9 and TRBJ2-5, is DTGVSQNPRHKITKRGQNVTFRCDPISEHNRLYWYRQTLGQGPEFLTYFQNEAQLEKSRLLSDRFSAERPKGSFSTLEIQRTEQGDSAMYLCASSFSPLGYETQYFGPGTRLLVL.

This rearrangement joins TRBV28 to TRBJ2-7; 8 nucleotides agree with TRBD2. Per the germline V gene, CDR1 is MDHEN and CDR2 is SYDVKM. V trimming: 1 base; J trimming: 2 bases; junction bases outside the gene matches: 1. CDR3 length: 14 residues. The CDR3, as DNA: TGTGCCAGCAGTTTATCTAGCGGGCCCTACGAGCAGTACTTC. Its protein product is CASSLSSGPYEQYF.

The chain employs TRBV5-4 and TRBJ1-5, with D unclear. V dropped 4 bases and J dropped 6 bases, with 17 bases sitting between them. Germline loops: CDR1 SGHNT, CDR2 YYREEE (reference sequence). The CDR3 is 15 amino acids. For the CDR3, the DNA is TGTGCCAGCAGCAACGGCGTCTCCCACGGTCAGCCCCAGCATTTT. Translated: CASSNGVSHGQPQHF.

The J gene is TRBJ1-5, the V gene TRBV19; TRBD1 matches 10 bases. The V segment lost 5 bases and the J segment 7 bases; nucleotides outside the gene matches: 11. The CDR3 sequence is 16 residues long. CDR1 is LNHDA, CDR2 SQIVND, per germline (reference sequence). DNA of the CDR3: TGTGCCAGTAGTGAACTTGGGGACAGGGGCGGACAGCCCCAGCATTTT. Its protein product is CASSELGDRGGQPQHF.

This rearrangement joins TRBV4-1 to TRBJ2-7; unclear D gene. The germline CDR1 and CDR2 sequences are MGHRA and YSYEKL. CDR3 length: 14 amino acids. V lost 1 base and J 0 bases, leaving 7 bases between the germline ends. The CDR3 spells CASSQASGSYEQYF. In DNA, the CDR3 is TGCGCCAGCAGCCAAGCTTCGGGCTCCTACGAGCAGTACTTC.

The rearrangement uses TRBV6-5 and TRBJ2-7, with TRBD1 identical over 7 bases. Losses at the gene ends were 6 bases for V and 7 bases for J; bases not matched to a gene: 15. In germline, CDR1 is MNHEY, CDR2 SVGAGI. This CDR3 is 15 amino acids long. CDR3: CASSLLGTALREQYF. DNA for the CDR3: TGTGCCAGCAGCCTACTCGGGACAGCTTTACGGGAGCAGTACTTC.

The chain has TRBV15 and TRBJ2-1, with 7 bases fitting TRBD1. CDR3 size: 16 residues. V was pared by 3 bases and J by 6 bases, with 11 bases of the junction left unmatched. Germline assignment: CDR1 LNHNV and CDR2 YYDKDF (reference sequence). The CDR3 DNA reads TGTGCCACCAGCAGGAAAAGACAGGGTCCCCGCAATGAGCAGTTCTTC. Translation: CATSRKRQGPRNEQFF.

The genes are TRBV10-3 and TRBJ1-1; maybe TRBD1 (5 bases). V lost 10 bases and J lost 2, with 17 bases in between. The CDR3 extends over 14 amino acids. Germline-derived CDR1 and CDR2 are ENHRY and SYGVKD. Written as DNA, the CDR3 is TGTGCCAACCATACTCGGGGCTCCAACACTGAAGCTTTCTTT. Its translation: CANHTRGSNTEAFF.

This clone turned up a few times. The genes are TRBV27 and TRBJ1-5; D may be TRBD1 (5 bases). CDR3 length: 14 residues. Germline CDR1 reads MNHEY; CDR2 reads SMNVEV (reference sequence). V was cut by 2 bases and J by 8 bases, with 13 bases left in between. The CDR3 bases are TGTGCCAGCAGTTTACGGACTGGGGCTGAGCCCCAGCATTTT. This codes for CASSLRTGAEPQHF.

The V call is TRBV9, the J call TRBJ2-7; tentative D call: TRBD1 (6 bases). Germline assignment: CDR1 SGDLS and CDR2 YYNGEE. The CDR3 contains 13 residues. V shed 3 bases and J shed 6 bases, with 13 bases lying between them. The CDR3 spells CASSATGSGEQYF. DNA for the CDR3: TGTGCCAGCAGCGCTACAGGGTCCGGCGAGCAGTACTTC.

This rearrangement joins TRBV29-1 to TRBJ2-7; D not resolved. The CDR3 consists of 11 residues. V was cut by 4 bases and J by 3 bases, with 7 bases left in between. Germline V gene lookup returns CDR1 SQVTM and CDR2 ANQGSEA. The CDR3 sequence is CSVGADYEQYF. The CDR3 DNA reads as TGCAGCGTTGGGGCAGACTACGAGCAGTACTTC.

The CDR3 region has the DNA TGTGCCAGCAGCTCCCTAGCCTCGTGGTTCTTC. Protein sequence: CASSSLASWFF. The genes are TRBV9 and TRBJ2-1, with a possible D match to TRBD2 (5 bases). V lost 4 bases and J lost 15, with 14 bases in between. This CDR3 contains 11 residues. Germline CDR1 is SGDLS and CDR2 is YYNGEE. The whole variable domain, remainder taken from reference TRBV9 and TRBJ2-1, is DSGVTQTPKHLITATGQRVTLRCSPRSGDLSVYWYQQSLDQGLQFLIQYYNGEERAKGNILERFSAQQFPDLHSELNLSSLELGDSALYFCASSSLASWFFGPGTRLTVL.

The chain links TRBV2 to TRBJ2-2; D is unresolved. The V and J ends lost 1 base and 3 bases respectively, with 9 bases between them. Germline V gene lookup returns CDR1 SNHLY and CDR2 FYNNEI. This CDR3 is 15 amino acids long. CDR3 amino acids: CASSEGSRDTGELFF. In nucleotides, the CDR3 is TGTGCCAGCAGTGAAGGGTCGCGAGACACCGGGGAGCTGTTTTTT.

This clone appeared a single time. The CDR3 loop reads CASIEAGSNSPLHF. Written as DNA, the CDR3 is TGTGCCAGTATAGAGGCCGGCTCTAATTCACCCCTCCACTTT. This chain uses TRBV19 with TRBJ1-6; D uncertain. Trimming pared 7 bases from V and 6 bases from J, leaving 13 bases between. The CDR3 loop spans 14 amino acids. Germline CDR1 is LNHDA and CDR2 is SQIVND (reference sequence).

This clone was counted ten times or more. The CDR3 reads CASSLTPLGTSGINGYEQYF. The CDR3 DNA reads TGTGCCAGCAGTTTAACCCCGCTAGGGACTAGCGGGATAAATGGCTACGAGCAGTACTTC. V is TRBV28 and J is TRBJ2-7, with 13 bases fitting TRBD2. CDR3 length equals 20 residues. V lost 2 bases to trimming and J lost 3 bases; unmatched junction nucleotides: 16. Germline CDR1 is MDHEN and CDR2 is SYDVKM.

The rearrangement links TRBV7-9 to TRBJ1-1; TRBD1 matches 7 bases. V lost 5 bases to trimming and J lost 7 bases; unmatched junction nucleotides: 7. The CDR3 totals 13 residues. Germline V gene sequence: CDR1 SEHNR, CDR2 FQNEAQ (reference sequence). The CDR3 loop is CASSPGQLIEAFF. CDR3 bases: TGTGCCAGCAGCCCGGGACAGTTAATTGAAGCTTTCTTT. Combining the CDR3 with reference TRBV7-9 and TRBJ1-1 gives the whole variable domain DTGVSQNPRHKITKRGQNVTFRCDPISEHNRLYWYRQTLGQGPEFLTYFQNEAQLEKSRLLSDRFSAERPKGSFSTLEIQRTEQGDSAMYLCASSPGQLIEAFFGQGTRLTVV.